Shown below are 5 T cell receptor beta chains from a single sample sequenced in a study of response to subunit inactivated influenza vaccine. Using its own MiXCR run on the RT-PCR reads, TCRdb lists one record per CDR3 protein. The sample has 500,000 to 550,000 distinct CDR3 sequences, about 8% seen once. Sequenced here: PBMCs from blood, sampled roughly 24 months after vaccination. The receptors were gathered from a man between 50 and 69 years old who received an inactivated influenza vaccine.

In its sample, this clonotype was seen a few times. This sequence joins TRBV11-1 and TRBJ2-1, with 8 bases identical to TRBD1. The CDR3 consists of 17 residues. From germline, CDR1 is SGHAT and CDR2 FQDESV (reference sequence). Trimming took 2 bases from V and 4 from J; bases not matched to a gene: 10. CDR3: CASSLSQGADRYNEQFF. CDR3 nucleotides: TGTGCCAGCAGCTTAAGCCAGGGGGCGGACCGGTACAATGAGCAGTTCTTC.

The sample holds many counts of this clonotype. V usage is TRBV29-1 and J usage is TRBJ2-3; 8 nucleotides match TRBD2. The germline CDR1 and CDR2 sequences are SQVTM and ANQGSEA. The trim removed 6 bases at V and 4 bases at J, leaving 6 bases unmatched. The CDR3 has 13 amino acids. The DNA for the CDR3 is TGCAGCGTCCCACCGGGACTAGCAGATACGCAGTATTTT. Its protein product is CSVPPGLADTQYF.

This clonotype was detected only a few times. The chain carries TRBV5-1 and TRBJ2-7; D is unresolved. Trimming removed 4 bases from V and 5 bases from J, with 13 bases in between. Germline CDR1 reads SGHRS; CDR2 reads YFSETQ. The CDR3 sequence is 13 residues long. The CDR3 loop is CASSVGPRHEQYF. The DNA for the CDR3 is TGCGCCAGCAGCGTCGGGCCCCGCCACGAGCAGTACTTC.

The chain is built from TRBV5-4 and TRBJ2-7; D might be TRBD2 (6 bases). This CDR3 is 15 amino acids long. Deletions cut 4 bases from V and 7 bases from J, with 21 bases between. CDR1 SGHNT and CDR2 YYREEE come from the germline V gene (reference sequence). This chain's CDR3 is CASSQTTPWAGEQYF. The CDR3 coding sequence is TGTGCCAGCAGCCAAACCACCCCCTGGGCGGGGGAGCAGTACTTC.

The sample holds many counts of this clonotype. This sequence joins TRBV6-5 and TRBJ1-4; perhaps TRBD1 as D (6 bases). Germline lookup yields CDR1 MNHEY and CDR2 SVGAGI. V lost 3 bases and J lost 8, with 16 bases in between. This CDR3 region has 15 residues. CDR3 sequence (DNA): TGTGCCAGCAGTTATTCACAGGGACTAGGGGAAAAACTGTTTTTT. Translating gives CASSYSQGLGEKLFF.